This T cell receptor beta chain is from a study of early T cells in non-severe SARS-CoV-2 infection. This clonotype showed up many times. One entry per CDR3 protein results from TCRdb running MiXCR on the 5' RACE reads. This sample has under 70,000 distinct CDR3 sequences, with around 6% found just once. The germline gives CDR1 SGHNT, CDR2 YENEEA. The V segment lost 8 bases and the J segment 8 bases; nucleotides outside the gene matches: 14. The CDR3 has 17 amino acids. The sequence derives from an adult who was a healthcare worker with PCR-confirmed SARS-CoV-2 infection or an uninfected control (not recorded which). The chain links TRBV11-3 to TRBJ2-1; 14 bases map to TRBD2. The sequenced material came from whole blood. The CDR3 coding sequence is TGTGCCAGCGGTCCCGGGCGACTAGCGGGAGGGCCCGATGAGCAGTTCTTC. This gives the protein CASGPGRLAGGPDEQFF.